The clone carrying this T cell receptor (beta chain) has just one count. As yet, its antigen is unknown. The method was immunoSEQ multiplex PCR; TCRdb's version includes in-frame clones alone and lacks a portion of them. The sample consists of 90,000 to 120,000 clones, roughly nine tenths of them appearing once. This record belongs to a study of PD-1 blockade in classical Hodgkin lymphoma. This CDR3 is 18 amino acids long. Germline V lookup: CDR1 MDHEN, CDR2 SYDVKM. V was cut by 4 bases and J by 5 bases, with 26 bases left in between. Findings and caveats of the study: Exclusion removed patients who began nivolumab under 1 year after ASCT. The authors have not defined what causes the repertoire differences, possibly disease activity or prior therapy. Only CD4+ TCR diversity, not CD8+, had risen significantly by C4D1. It was reported that newly diagnosed patients had less baseline TCR diversity than healthy donors.

No patient escaped relapse after autologous stem cell transplantation, and brentuximab vedotin exposure varied. The chain employs TRBV28 and TRBJ1-1; possibly TRBD1 for D (6 bases). Sequences were derived from peripheral blood mononuclear cells (PBMCs), sampled before the second cycle of nivolumab. The clonotype originates from a human donor with classical Hodgkin lymphoma. The CDR3 DNA is TGTGCCAGCAGTTCCTACACATCAATCAGGGGCGGGGGGACTGAAGCTTTCTTT. The encoded protein is CASSSYTSIRGGGTEAFF. Full variable domain (remainder filled in from reference TRBV28 and TRBJ1-1): DVKVTQSSRYLVKRTGEKVFLECVQDMDHENMFWYRQDPGLGLRLIYFSYDVKMKEKGDIPEGYSVSREKKERFSLILESASTNQTSMYLCASSSYTSIRGGGTEAFFGQGTRLTVV.